Shown below are 26 T cell receptor beta chains from a single sample sequenced in a study of cytomegalovirus exposure and HLA in healthy donors. The PCR used 60 Vbeta and 13 Jbeta primers. The repertoire was sequenced with immunoSEQ multiplex PCR; TCRdb's copy has only in-frame clones and lacks some. This sample has approximately 190,000 clones, with 80% to 85% found just once. The sample consisted of PBMCs. The receptors were sampled from a man between 40 and 49 years old in good health and CMV-seropositive.

This clone was seen more than once but under ten times. The rearrangement uses TRBV5-1 and TRBJ2-3; D might be TRBD1 (7 bases). Between the trimmed V and J ends, which lost 4 bases and 6 bases, there was a span of 18 bases. CDR1 and CDR2 (germline): SGHRS, YFSETQ. CDR3 size: 15 residues. CDR3 protein: CASSTKQGGRDTQYF. For the CDR3, the DNA is TGCGCCAGCAGCACTAAGCAGGGGGGCAGGGATACGCAGTATTTT.

V gene TRBV29-1 combines with J gene TRBJ2-7, with D perhaps TRBD2 (7 bases). The CDR3 runs to 14 residues. CDR1 and CDR2 (germline): SQVTM, ANQGSEA. Trimming cost V 1 base and J 2 bases, with 12 bases left between them. The CDR3 bases are TGCAGCGTTGAAGGGGGAGGGGGGACCTACGAGCAGTACTTC. Translated: CSVEGGGGTYEQYF.

This rearrangement joins TRBV4-3 to TRBJ1-4; D gene unclear. The CDR3 extends over 16 amino acids. Germline values: CDR1 LGHNA, CDR2 YSLEER. The germline V and J ends were trimmed by 0 bases and 0 bases, with 8 bases remaining between them. The CDR3 here is CASSQDGAATNEKLFF. The CDR3 DNA is TGCGCCAGCAGCCAAGATGGAGCTGCAACTAATGAAAAACTGTTTTTT.

This chain connects TRBV18 to TRBJ1-4; no definite D call. The CDR3 totals 15 residues. Per germline, CDR1 KGHSH and CDR2 LQKENI. Trimming took 1 base from V and 7 from J, leaving 13 bases between them. The DNA of the CDR3 is TGTGCCAGCTCACCACAGGGAGAGGGAGGTGAAAAACTGTTTTTT. Amino acids: CASSPQGEGGEKLFF.

The chain uses TRBV4-3 and TRBJ1-5, with D tentatively TRBD1 (6 bases). The CDR3 totals 15 residues. Trimming pared 0 bases from V and 4 bases from J, leaving 10 bases between. Per germline, CDR1 LGHNA and CDR2 YSLEER. The CDR3 region has the DNA TGCGCCAGCAGCCAAGAAACAGGGTATAATCAGCCCCAGCATTTT. Translating it yields CASSQETGYNQPQHF.

The chain combines TRBV5-8 with TRBJ1-5; 7 positions match TRBD1. The CDR3 has 14 residues. Germline values: CDR1 SGHTS, CDR2 YDEGEE. The trim removed 4 bases at V and 5 bases at J, leaving 6 bases unmatched. The CDR3 here is CASSRQGPYQPQHF. The CDR3 coding sequence is TGTGCCAGCAGCCGACAGGGACCCTATCAGCCCCAGCATTTT.

This rearrangement joins TRBV2 to TRBJ2-7, with D tentatively TRBD2 (7 bases). This CDR3 is built from 16 residues. Trimming took off 4 bases at V and 5 bases at J, with 21 bases between the two ends. The germline gives CDR1 SNHLY, CDR2 FYNNEI. The CDR3 reads CASSADRTRALDEQYF. In DNA form, the CDR3 reads TGTGCCAGCAGTGCAGACAGGACTAGGGCTCTGGACGAGCAGTACTTC.

The chain carries TRBV5-6 and TRBJ2-5, with 9 bases aligning to TRBD2. The V and J ends lost 0 bases and 5 bases, in that order; junction bases with no gene match: 11. The CDR3 contains 17 residues. Germline values: CDR1 SGHDT, CDR2 YYEEEE. The CDR3 loop reads CASSLVAGGLKRETQYF. In DNA, the CDR3 is TGTGCCAGCAGCTTGGTTGCGGGGGGGCTCAAGAGGGAGACCCAGTACTTC.

The chain links TRBV27 to TRBJ1-6; TRBD1 matches 12 bases. CDR1 and CDR2 (germline): MNHEY, SMNVEV (reference sequence). There are 15 residues in the CDR3. Trimming took 5 bases from V and 9 from J; bases not matched to a gene: 5. The CDR3: CASSLGDRGPSPLHF. CDR3 nucleotide sequence: TGTGCCAGCAGTCTTGGGGACAGGGGGCCTTCACCCCTCCACTTT.

This chain uses TRBV4-3 with TRBJ2-3, with 14 nucleotides matching TRBD2. Germline V lookup: CDR1 LGHNA, CDR2 YSLEER. Losses at the gene ends were 4 bases for V and 4 bases for J; bases not matched to a gene: 4. The CDR3 totals 16 residues. For the CDR3, the DNA is TGCGCCAGCAGCCCGGGGACTAGCGGGGGAGCAGATACGCAGTATTTT. It specifies CASSPGTSGGADTQYF.

The rearrangement uses TRBV27 and TRBJ2-7, with TRBD1 matching over 7 bases. CDR3 length equals 14 residues. Germline loops: CDR1 MNHEY, CDR2 SMNVEV (reference sequence). V lost 3 bases, J lost 6 bases, and 8 bases stayed unmatched. CDR3 sequence (DNA): TGTGCCAGCAGTTTGGGGCAGGGGGTCGGCGAGCAGTACTTC. Its translation: CASSLGQGVGEQYF.

The table lists this clone with a count of one. The V gene is TRBV7-2, the J gene TRBJ2-5; 7 positions agree with TRBD2. V was pared by 8 bases and J by 5 bases, with 11 bases of the junction left unmatched. Germline lookup yields CDR1 SGHTA and CDR2 FQGNSA. The CDR3 length is 14 residues. The CDR3 region has the DNA TGTGCCAGCCGGCAGTCGGGGGGATTGGAGACCCAGTACTTC. Translated: CASRQSGGLETQYF.

This chain joins TRBV19 and TRBJ1-6; weak D call: TRBD1 (6 bases). Germline lookup yields CDR1 LNHDA and CDR2 SQIVND (reference sequence). V was clipped by 3 bases and J by 9 bases, with 12 bases between them. This CDR3 is built from 14 residues. The CDR3 DNA reads TGTGCCAGTAGTATTCGAGGGGGACGTTCACCCCTCCACTTT. Amino acids: CASSIRGGRSPLHF.

V usage is TRBV19 and J usage is TRBJ2-7, with D possibly matching TRBD2 (6 bases). V lost 7 bases and J 7 bases, leaving 17 bases between the germline ends. The CDR3 totals 13 residues. CDR1 and CDR2 (germline): LNHDA, SQIVND (reference sequence). This chain's CDR3 is CASTPRGAQEQYF. DNA of the CDR3: TGTGCCAGTACCCCCCGCGGGGCTCAGGAGCAGTACTTC.

J is TRBJ1-1 and V is TRBV4-1; a weak D match, TRBD1 (6 bases). Deletions cut 2 bases from V and 3 bases from J, with 7 bases between. The germline V gene encodes CDR1 MGHRA and CDR2 YSYEKL. This CDR3 spans 13 amino acids. The DNA for the CDR3 is TGCGCCAGCAGCCAAACAGGGTACACTGAAGCTTTCTTT. Amino acid sequence: CASSQTGYTEAFF.

The genes are TRBV28 and TRBJ2-3; D gene unclear. The CDR3 has 16 residues. CDR1 is MDHEN, CDR2 SYDVKM, per germline. The ends were cut back, 5 bases at V and 4 bases at J, with 19 bases in the middle. CDR3 region: CASSPEARSGADTQYF. Here the CDR3 DNA reads TGTGCCAGCAGTCCTGAAGCCCGAAGTGGTGCAGATACGCAGTATTTT.

The J gene is TRBJ2-2, the V gene TRBV5-4; possible D gene TRBD1, 6 bases. In germline, CDR1 is SGHNT, CDR2 YYREEE (reference sequence). The CDR3 length is 17 residues. V was clipped by 6 bases and J by 3 bases, with 21 bases between them. DNA for the CDR3: TGTGCCAGCACCGCGCCGGGACAACTGAGGGACACCGGGGAGCTGTTTTTT. Protein: CASTAPGQLRDTGELFF.

J is TRBJ2-7 and V is TRBV20-1, with D uncertain. The CDR3 runs to 11 residues. V was clipped by 3 bases and J by 3 bases, with 6 bases between them. CDR1 and CDR2 from the germline V gene are DFQATT and SNEGSKA (reference sequence). CDR3 loop: CSASPLYEQYF. Written as DNA, the CDR3 is TGCAGTGCTAGCCCCCTCTACGAGCAGTACTTC.

The J gene is TRBJ2-5, the V gene TRBV29-1; D is possibly TRBD2 (6 bases). The germline gives CDR1 SQVTM, CDR2 ANQGSEA. V lost 4 bases, J lost 9 bases, and 15 bases lay in between. This CDR3 is built from 12 residues. The CDR3 protein is CSVARGDRAQYF. The CDR3 DNA sequence: TGCAGCGTTGCTCGCGGGGACCGGGCCCAGTACTTC.

The chain couples TRBV7-8 to TRBJ2-1; D perhaps matches TRBD2 (5 bases). The length of the CDR3 is 15 residues. Trimming shortened V by 6 bases and J by 3 bases, and 15 bases separated the two germline ends. Germline V gene data show CDR1 as SGHVS and CDR2 as FQNEAQ. The CDR3 loop reads CASSRPDEGYNEQFF. CDR3 nucleotide sequence: TGTGCCAGCAGTAGACCCGACGAGGGCTACAATGAGCAGTTCTTC. Filled out from reference TRBV7-8 and TRBJ2-1, the complete variable domain reads GAGVSQSPRYKVAKRGQDVALRCDPISGHVSLFWYQQALGQGPEFLTYFQNEAQLDKSGLPSDRFFAERPEGSVSTLKIQRTQQEDSAVYLCASSRPDEGYNEQFFGPGTRLTVL.

The J gene is TRBJ1-2, the V gene TRBV5-1; 11 positions agree with TRBD1. V shed 4 bases and J 6 bases; nucleotides not matched to a gene: 5. This CDR3 has 14 residues. CDR1 SGHRS and CDR2 YFSETQ come from the germline V gene. The CDR3 sequence is CASSPGQGADGYTF. In DNA form, the CDR3 reads TGCGCCAGCAGCCCAGGACAGGGGGCGGATGGCTACACCTTC.

This sequence joins TRBV9 and TRBJ1-2; TRBD1 matches at 11 bases. The V and J ends lost 0 bases and 7 bases, in that order; junction bases with no gene match: 2. Germline V gene data show CDR1 as SGDLS and CDR2 as YYNGEE. CDR3 length equals 14 residues. The CDR3 protein is CASSVGTGGLGYTF. DNA for the CDR3: TGTGCCAGCAGCGTAGGGACAGGGGGCCTTGGCTACACCTTC.

J is TRBJ2-2 and V is TRBV7-2, with TRBD2 as a possible D gene (5 bases). There are 14 residues in the CDR3. Per germline, CDR1 SGHTA and CDR2 FQGNSA. The V end was cut by 3 bases, the J end by 1 base, with 6 bases between. CDR3 DNA sequence: TGTGCCAGCAGCTTCGGACTGAACACCGGGGAGCTGTTTTTT. Encoded protein: CASSFGLNTGELFF.

The chain uses TRBV13 and TRBJ2-3; maybe TRBD1 (6 bases). This CDR3 region has 15 residues. Trimming took off 5 bases at V and 1 base at J, with 13 bases between the two ends. CDR1 is PRHDT, CDR2 FYEKMQ, per germline (reference sequence). In nucleotides, the CDR3 is TGTGCCAGCAGCCCGAGGGGGAAAGGCACAGATACGCAGTATTTT. Its translation: CASSPRGKGTDTQYF.

The chain uses TRBV10-3 and TRBJ2-5, with 9 bases fitting TRBD2. Germline CDR1 reads ENHRY; CDR2 reads SYGVKD. There are 17 residues in the CDR3. V was clipped by 11 bases and J by 2 bases; unmatched bases: 18. The CDR3 reads CASEGTSGLGTQETQYF. Written as DNA, the CDR3 is TGTGCCTCCGAGGGCACTAGCGGGCTCGGGACACAAGAGACCCAGTACTTC.

This clone showed up just once. V and J are TRBV7-9 and TRBJ2-3; 8 nucleotides align to TRBD2. The V gene end was trimmed by 3 bases and the J gene end by 0 bases; junction bases not matched to a gene: 2. CDR3 length: 15 residues. Germline loops: CDR1 SEHNR, CDR2 FQNEAQ (reference sequence). The CDR3, as DNA: TGTGCCAGCAGCTTTCAGCGGGGGAGCACAGATACGCAGTATTTT. This gives the protein CASSFQRGSTDTQYF.